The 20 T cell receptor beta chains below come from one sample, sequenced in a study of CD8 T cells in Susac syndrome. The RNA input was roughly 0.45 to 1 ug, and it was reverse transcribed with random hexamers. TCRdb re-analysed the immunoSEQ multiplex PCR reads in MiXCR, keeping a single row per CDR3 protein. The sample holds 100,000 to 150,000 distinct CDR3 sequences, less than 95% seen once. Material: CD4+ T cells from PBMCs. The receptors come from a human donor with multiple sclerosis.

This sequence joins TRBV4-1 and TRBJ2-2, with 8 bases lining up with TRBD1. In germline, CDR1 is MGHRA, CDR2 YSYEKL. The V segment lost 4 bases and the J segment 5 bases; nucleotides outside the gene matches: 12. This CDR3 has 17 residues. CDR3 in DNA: TGCGCCAGCAGCCCAACCCCGGGACAGGCTCCGACCGGGGAGCTGTTTTTT. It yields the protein CASSPTPGQAPTGELFF.

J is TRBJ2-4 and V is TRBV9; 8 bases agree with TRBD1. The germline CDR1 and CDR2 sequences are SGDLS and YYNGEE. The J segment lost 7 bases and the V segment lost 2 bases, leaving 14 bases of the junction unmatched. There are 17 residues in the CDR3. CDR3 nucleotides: TGTGCCAGCAGCGTTGATACGACAGGGGCGAAGGGGAACATTCAGTACTTC. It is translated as CASSVDTTGAKGNIQYF.

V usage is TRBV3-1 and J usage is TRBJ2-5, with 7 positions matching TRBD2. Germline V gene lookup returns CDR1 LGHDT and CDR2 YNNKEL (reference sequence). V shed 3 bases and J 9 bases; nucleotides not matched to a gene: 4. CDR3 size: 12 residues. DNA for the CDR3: TGTGCCAGCAGCCAGGGACTACTCTCCCAGTACTTC. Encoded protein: CASSQGLLSQYF.

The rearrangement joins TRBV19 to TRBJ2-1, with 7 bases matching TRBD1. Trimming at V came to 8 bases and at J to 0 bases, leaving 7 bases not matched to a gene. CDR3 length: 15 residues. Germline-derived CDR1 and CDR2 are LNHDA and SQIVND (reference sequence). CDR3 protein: CASGGQASSYNEQFF. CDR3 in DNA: TGTGCCAGTGGAGGACAGGCAAGCTCCTACAATGAGCAGTTCTTC.

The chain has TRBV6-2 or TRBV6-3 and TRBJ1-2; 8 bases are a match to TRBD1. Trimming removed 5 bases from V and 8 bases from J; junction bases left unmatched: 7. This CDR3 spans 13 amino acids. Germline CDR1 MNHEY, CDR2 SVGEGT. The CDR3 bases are TGTGCCAGCAGTGCCCGGACAGGGACCGGCTACACCTTC. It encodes CASSARTGTGYTF.

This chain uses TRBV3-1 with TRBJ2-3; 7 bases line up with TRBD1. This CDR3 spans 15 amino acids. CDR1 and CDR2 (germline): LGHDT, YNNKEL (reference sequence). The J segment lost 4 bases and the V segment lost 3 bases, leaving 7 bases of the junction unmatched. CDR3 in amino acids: CASSQYDRVADTQYF. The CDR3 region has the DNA TGTGCCAGCAGCCAGTACGACAGGGTTGCAGATACGCAGTATTTT.

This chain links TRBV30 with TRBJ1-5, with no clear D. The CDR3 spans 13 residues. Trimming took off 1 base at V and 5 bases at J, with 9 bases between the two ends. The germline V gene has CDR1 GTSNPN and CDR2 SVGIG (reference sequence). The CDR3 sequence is CAWSELVDQPQHF. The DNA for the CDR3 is TGTGCCTGGAGTGAATTAGTCGATCAGCCCCAGCATTTT.

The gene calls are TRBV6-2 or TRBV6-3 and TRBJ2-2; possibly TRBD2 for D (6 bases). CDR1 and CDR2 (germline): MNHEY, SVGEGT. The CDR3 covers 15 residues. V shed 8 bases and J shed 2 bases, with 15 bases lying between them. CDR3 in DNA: TGTGCCAGCTCAGAAGTAGCGGCTAACACCGGGGAGCTGTTTTTT. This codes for CASSEVAANTGELFF.

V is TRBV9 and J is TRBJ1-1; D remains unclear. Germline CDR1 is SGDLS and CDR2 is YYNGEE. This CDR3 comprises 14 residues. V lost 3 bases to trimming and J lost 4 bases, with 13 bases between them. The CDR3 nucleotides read TGTGCCAGCAGCGCAGACGGGGTTGTCACTGAAGCTTTCTTT. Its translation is CASSADGVVTEAFF.

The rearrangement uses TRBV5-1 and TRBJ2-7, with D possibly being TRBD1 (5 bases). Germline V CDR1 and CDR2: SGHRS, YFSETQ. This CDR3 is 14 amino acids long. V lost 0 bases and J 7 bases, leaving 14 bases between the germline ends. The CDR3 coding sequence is TGCGCCAGCAGCTTGGAGGGGCTCGTGGGGGAGCAGTACTTC. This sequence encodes CASSLEGLVGEQYF.

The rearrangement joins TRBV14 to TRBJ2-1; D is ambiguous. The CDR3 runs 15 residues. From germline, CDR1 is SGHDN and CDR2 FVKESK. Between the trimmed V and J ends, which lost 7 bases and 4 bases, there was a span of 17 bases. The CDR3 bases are TGTGCCAGCACCAAAAAAAGGGCCTCTTACAATGAGCAGTTCTTC. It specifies CASTKKRASYNEQFF. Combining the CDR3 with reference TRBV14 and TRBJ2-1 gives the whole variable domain EAGVTQFPSHSVIEKGQTVTLRCDPISGHDNLYWYRRVMGKEIKFLLHFVKESKQDESGMPNNRFLAERTGGTYSTLKVQPAELEDSGVYFCASTKKRASYNEQFFGPGTRLTVL.

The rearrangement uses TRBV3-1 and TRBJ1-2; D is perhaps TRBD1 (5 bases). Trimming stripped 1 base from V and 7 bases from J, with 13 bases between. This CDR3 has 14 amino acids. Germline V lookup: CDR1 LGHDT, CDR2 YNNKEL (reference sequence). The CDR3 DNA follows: TGTGCCAGCAGCCAAGGAAGCCCAGGGAGTGGCTACACCTTC. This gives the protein CASSQGSPGSGYTF.

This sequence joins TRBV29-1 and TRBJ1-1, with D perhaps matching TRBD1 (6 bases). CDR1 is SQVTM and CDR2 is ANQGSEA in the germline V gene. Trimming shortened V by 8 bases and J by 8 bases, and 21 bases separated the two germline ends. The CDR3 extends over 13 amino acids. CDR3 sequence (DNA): TGCAGCTCCACGGGGGCCGGTGTGGTCGAAGCTTTCTTT. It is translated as CSSTGAGVVEAFF.

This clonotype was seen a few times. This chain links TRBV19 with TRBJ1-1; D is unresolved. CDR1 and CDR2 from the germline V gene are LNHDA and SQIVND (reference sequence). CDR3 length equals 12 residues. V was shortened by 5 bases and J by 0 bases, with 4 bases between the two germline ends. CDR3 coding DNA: TGTGCCAGTAGTGGGGTGAACACTGAAGCTTTCTTT. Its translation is CASSGVNTEAFF. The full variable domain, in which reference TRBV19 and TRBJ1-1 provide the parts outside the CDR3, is DGGITQSPKYLFRKEGQNVTLSCEQNLNHDAMYWYRQDPGQGLRLIYYSQIVNDFQKGDIAEGYSVSREKKESFPLTVTSAQKNPTAFYLCASSGVNTEAFFGQGTRLTVV.

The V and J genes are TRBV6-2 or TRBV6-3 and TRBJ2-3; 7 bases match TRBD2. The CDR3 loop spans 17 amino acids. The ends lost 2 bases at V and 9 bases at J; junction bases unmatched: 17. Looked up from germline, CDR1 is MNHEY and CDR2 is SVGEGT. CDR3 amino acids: CASSYGRDGNSGGTQYF. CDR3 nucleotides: TGTGCCAGCAGTTACGGACGGGACGGAAACTCGGGGGGAACGCAGTATTTT.

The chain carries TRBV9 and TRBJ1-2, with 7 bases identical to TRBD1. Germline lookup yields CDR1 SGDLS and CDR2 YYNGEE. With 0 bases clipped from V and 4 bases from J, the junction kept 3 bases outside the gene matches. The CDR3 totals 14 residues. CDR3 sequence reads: CASSVVGGSYGYTF. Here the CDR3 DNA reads TGTGCCAGCAGCGTAGTAGGGGGCAGCTATGGCTACACCTTC.

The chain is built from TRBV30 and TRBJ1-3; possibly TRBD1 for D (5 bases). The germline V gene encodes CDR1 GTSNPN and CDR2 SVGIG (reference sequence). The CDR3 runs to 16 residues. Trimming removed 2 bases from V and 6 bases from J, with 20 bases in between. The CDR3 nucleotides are TGTGCCTGGAGTTTGGTGACTGGGGCATTTGAAAACACCATATATTTT. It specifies CAWSLVTGAFENTIYF.

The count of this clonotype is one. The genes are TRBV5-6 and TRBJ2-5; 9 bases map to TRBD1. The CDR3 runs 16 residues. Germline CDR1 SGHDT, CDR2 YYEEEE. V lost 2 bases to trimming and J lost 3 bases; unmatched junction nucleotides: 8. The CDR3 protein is CASSFPGTGSKETQYF. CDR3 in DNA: TGTGCCAGCAGCTTCCCCGGGACAGGGTCGAAAGAGACCCAGTACTTC.

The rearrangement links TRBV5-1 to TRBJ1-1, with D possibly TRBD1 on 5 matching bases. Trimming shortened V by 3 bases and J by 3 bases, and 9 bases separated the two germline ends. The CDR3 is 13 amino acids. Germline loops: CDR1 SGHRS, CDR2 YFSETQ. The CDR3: CASSSRDDTEAFF. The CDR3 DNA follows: TGCGCCAGCAGCTCACGGGACGACACTGAAGCTTTCTTT.

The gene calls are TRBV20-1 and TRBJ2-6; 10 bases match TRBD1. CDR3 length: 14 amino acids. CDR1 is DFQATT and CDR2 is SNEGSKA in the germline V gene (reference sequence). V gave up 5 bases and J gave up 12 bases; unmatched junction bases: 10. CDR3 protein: CSAGTGTGDRVLTF. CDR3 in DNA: TGCAGTGCTGGAACCGGGACAGGGGATCGCGTCCTGACTTTC.